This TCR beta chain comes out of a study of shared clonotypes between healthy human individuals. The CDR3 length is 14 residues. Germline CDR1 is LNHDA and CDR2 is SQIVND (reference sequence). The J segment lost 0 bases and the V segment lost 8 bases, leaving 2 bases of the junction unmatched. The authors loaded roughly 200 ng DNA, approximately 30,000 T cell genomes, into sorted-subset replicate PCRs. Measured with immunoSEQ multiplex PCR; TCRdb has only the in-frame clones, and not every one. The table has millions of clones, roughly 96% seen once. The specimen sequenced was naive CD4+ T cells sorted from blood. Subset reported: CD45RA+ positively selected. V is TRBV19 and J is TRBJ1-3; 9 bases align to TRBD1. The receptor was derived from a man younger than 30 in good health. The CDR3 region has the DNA TGTGCCAGTCGACAGGGGGTCTCTGGAAACACCATATATTTT. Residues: CASRQGVSGNTIYF.